Reported below is one TCR beta chain. As yet, its antigen is unknown. The assay was immunoSEQ multiplex PCR, and TCRdb's table has in-frame clones only and misses some. The sample has around 300,000 clones; approximately 90% are singletons. Treatment noted: some 20 received Ad26.COV2.S at low or high dose, single or two shots; about 5 received placebo; per-sample allocation not given. Samples came from day 63 after the first vaccine or placebo injection. The germline V gene encodes CDR1 MDHEN and CDR2 SYDVKM. V lost 5 bases and J lost 7, with 9 bases in between. This CDR3 region has 12 residues. The data originate from a study of Ad26.COV2.S vaccination and SARS-CoV-2 variants. Whole-study context: Ad26.COV2.S given intramuscularly, once or twice 56 days apart. Notes on the study in general: Vaccine recipients had higher spike-specific TCR breadth than placebo recipients. Vaccine and placebo recipients had similar non-spike TCR breadth. Overall T cell responses may have been underestimated by the analyses of TCR breadth and depth.

Material: peripheral blood, obtained in a trial of Ad26.COV2.S vaccine versus placebo. The rearrangement uses TRBV28 and TRBJ1-5; no clear D. The sequence came from a person aged 18-65 years who received the Ad26.COV2.S COVID-19 vaccine or a placebo. The CDR3 loop is CASSTVGQPQHF. The CDR3 DNA sequence: TGTGCCAGCAGTACCGTTGGACAGCCCCAGCATTTT.